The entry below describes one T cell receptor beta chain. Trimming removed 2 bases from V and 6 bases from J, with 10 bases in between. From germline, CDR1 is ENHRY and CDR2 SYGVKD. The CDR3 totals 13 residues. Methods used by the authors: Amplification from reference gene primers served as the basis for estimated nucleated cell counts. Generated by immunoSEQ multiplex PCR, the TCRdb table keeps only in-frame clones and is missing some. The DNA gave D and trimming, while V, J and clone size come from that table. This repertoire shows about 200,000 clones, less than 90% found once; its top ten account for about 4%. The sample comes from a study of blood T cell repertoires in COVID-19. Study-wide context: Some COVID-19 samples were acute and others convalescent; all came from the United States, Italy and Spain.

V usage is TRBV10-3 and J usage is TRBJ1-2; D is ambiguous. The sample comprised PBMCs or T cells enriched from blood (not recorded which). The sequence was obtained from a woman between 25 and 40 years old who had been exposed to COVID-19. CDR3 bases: TGTGCCATCAGTGAGAGAGGACTGGATGGCTACACCTTC. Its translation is CAISERGLDGYTF.